The 27 T cell receptor beta chains in this list originate from one sample, sequenced in a study of identical twins. TCRdb re-analysed the 5' RACE reads in MiXCR, keeping a single row per CDR3 protein. The sample yields 690,000 or so distinct CDR3 sequences, 8% to 9% seen once. The same data also contributed to another study, on yellow fever vaccine responses in identical twins.

Sequencing was carried out using PBMCs. Every receptor here comes from a woman aged 18-29 years in good health.

This sequence joins TRBV28 and TRBJ1-4, with 8 bases identical to TRBD1. CDR3 length equals 17 residues. Germline assignment: CDR1 MDHEN and CDR2 SYDVKM. Losses at the gene ends were 8 bases for V and 7 bases for J; bases not matched to a gene: 18. CDR3 sequence: CASWTGRRRELSEKLFF. CDR3 in DNA: TGTGCCAGCTGGACAGGGAGACGGCGGGAATTAAGTGAAAAACTGTTTTTT.

This sequence joins TRBV20-1 and TRBJ2-3; no clear D. The germline gives CDR1 DFQATT, CDR2 SNEGSKA (reference sequence). Trimming cost V 6 bases and J 5 bases, with 18 bases left between them. CDR3 length: 14 amino acids. CDR3 protein: CSASLTSDGDTQYF. The DNA for the CDR3 is TGCAGTGCAAGCCTGACCAGTGACGGAGATACGCAGTATTTT.

There are many counts of this clonotype. The chain has TRBV10-3 and TRBJ2-3, with D perhaps matching TRBD2 (6 bases). The V gene's germline CDR1 is ENHRY and CDR2 SYGVKD. Trimming took 8 bases from V and 4 from J, leaving 13 bases between them. The CDR3 is made up of 13 amino acids. The CDR3 region has the DNA TGTGCCATCTGGGGCGGGGTGGCAGATACGCAGTATTTT. Translating gives CAIWGGVADTQYF.

V gene TRBV21-1 combines with J gene TRBJ2-1; the table's D gene call, TRBD1, was not cross checked with the DNA. TRBV21-1 has pseudogene status. CDR3 size: 14 residues. The CDR3 nucleotides read TGTGCCCGAAAGGGGGCAGAGGTCTGGAGAGAGCAGTTCTTC. It yields the protein CARKGAEVWREQFF.

The V and J genes are TRBV7-2 and TRBJ1-2, with a tentative D call TRBD1 (5 bases). V lost 7 bases and J 4 bases, leaving 13 bases between the germline ends. Germline loops: CDR1 SGHTA, CDR2 FQGNSA. The CDR3 runs to 13 residues. The CDR3 loop is CASTQATAYGYTF. DNA of the CDR3: TGTGCCAGCACACAGGCTACGGCCTATGGCTACACCTTC. The full variable domain, rest sourced from reference TRBV7-2 and TRBJ1-2, is GAGVSQSPSNKVTEKGKDVELRCDPISGHTALYWYRQSLGQGLEFLIYFQGNSAPDKSGLPSDRFSAERTGGSVSTLTIQRTQQEDSAVYLCASTQATAYGYTFGSGTRLTVV.

This clonotype was seen repeatedly, ten times or more. The V gene is TRBV5-1, the J gene TRBJ2-2; 11 nucleotides match TRBD2. Germline CDR1 reads SGHRS; CDR2 reads YFSETQ. V shed 4 bases and J 5 bases; nucleotides not matched to a gene: 10. The CDR3 is made up of 17 amino acids. The CDR3 reads CASSTTSGAFETGELFF. DNA of the CDR3: TGCGCCAGCAGCACGACTAGCGGGGCCTTTGAGACCGGGGAGCTGTTTTTT.

This clonotype turned up a few times. V is TRBV5-1 and J is TRBJ2-3, with a tentative D call TRBD2 (6 bases). Trimming removed 5 bases at V and 4 bases at J, with 17 bases between. CDR3 length: 15 amino acids. Germline values: CDR1 SGHRS, CDR2 YFSETQ. The CDR3, as DNA: TGCGCCAGCAGGGGGCTGACGGGGGAGGCAGATACGCAGTATTTT. Translating gives CASRGLTGEADTQYF. The variable domain in full, with the rest retrieved from reference TRBV5-1 and TRBJ2-3, is KAGVTQTPRYLIKTRGQQVTLSCSPISGHRSVSWYQQTPGQGLQFLFEYFSETQRNKGNFPGRFSGRQFSNSRSEMNVSTLELGDSALYLCASRGLTGEADTQYFGPGTRLTVL.

The table lists this clonotype with a few counts. V usage is TRBV7-2 and J usage is TRBJ1-3; 7 positions agree with TRBD1. Trimming cost V 0 bases and J 0 bases; bases outside gene matches: 2. The CDR3 extends over 16 amino acids. Per the germline V gene, CDR1 is SGHTA and CDR2 is FQGNSA. The DNA for the CDR3 is TGTGCCAGCAGCTTAGCAGGGACAGTCTCTGGAAACACCATATATTTT. Amino acids: CASSLAGTVSGNTIYF.

This clonotype came up many times. The chain combines TRBV5-1 with TRBJ2-7; TRBD2 agrees at 9 bases. CDR1 is SGHRS and CDR2 is YFSETQ in the germline V gene. This CDR3 comprises 15 residues. J gave up 3 bases and V 4 bases, and 8 bases lay outside the gene matches. Written as DNA, the CDR3 is TGCGCCAGCAGCGGGACCGTGACTAGCGGCTACGAGCAGTACTTC. This gives the protein CASSGTVTSGYEQYF.

The rearrangement links TRBV30 to TRBJ1-2, with D unresolved. Trimming took off 0 bases at V and 8 bases at J, with 4 bases between the two ends. This CDR3 has 10 residues. Germline V CDR1 and CDR2: GTSNPN, SVGIG (reference sequence). The CDR3 DNA follows: TGTGCCTGGAGTGTAAAGGGCTACACCTTC. Translated: CAWSVKGYTF.

This clonotype was seen only a few times. This chain joins TRBV12-3 or TRBV12-4 and TRBJ1-4; D is possibly TRBD1 (5 bases). The CDR3 contains 13 residues. V was trimmed by 3 bases and J by 5 bases, leaving 7 bases between them. CDR3 in DNA: TGTGCCAGCAGTTTGCGGGGGAATGAAAAACTGTTTTTT. It encodes CASSLRGNEKLFF.

The gene calls are TRBV7-8 and TRBJ2-4; D perhaps matches TRBD1 (6 bases). Germline CDR1 SGHVS, CDR2 FQNEAQ. V lost 4 bases and J lost 8, with 15 bases in between. CDR3 length: 14 residues. The CDR3, as DNA: TGTGCCAGCAGCTCGGGACCCCCAGGGGACATTCAGTACTTC. Its translation: CASSSGPPGDIQYF.

This clonotype was recorded at least ten times. V is TRBV11-2 and J is TRBJ2-4, with D perhaps TRBD2 (6 bases). The CDR3 runs 13 residues. CDR1 is SGHAT and CDR2 is FQNNGV in the germline V gene. V was shortened by 2 bases and J by 6 bases, with 8 bases between the two germline ends. The CDR3 bases are TGTGCCAGCAGCTTATTGGGGGGAAACATTCAGTACTTC. Residues: CASSLLGGNIQYF. The entire variable domain, with the rest obtained from reference TRBV11-2 and TRBJ2-4, is as follows: EAGVAQSPRYKIIEKRQSVAFWCNPISGHATLYWYQQILGQGPKLLIQFQNNGVVDDSQLPKDRFSAERLKGVDSTLKIQPAKLEDSAVYLCASSLLGGNIQYFGAGTRLSVL.

The sample holds a few counts of this clonotype. The genes are TRBV20-1 and TRBJ1-2; D is unresolved. Germline-derived CDR1 and CDR2 are DFQATT and SNEGSKA (reference sequence). The CDR3 runs to 13 residues. Trimming pared 0 bases from V and 2 bases from J, leaving 7 bases between. The CDR3 DNA is TGCAGTGCTAGAGATTCCCAAAACTATGGCTACACCTTC. Protein: CSARDSQNYGYTF.

This clonotype was detected a few times. The chain couples TRBV15 to TRBJ2-7; 9 bases agree with TRBD1. Germline V gene data show CDR1 as LNHNV and CDR2 as YYDKDF (reference sequence). Unmatched junction bases numbered 3, after V lost 1 base and J lost 5 bases. This CDR3 spans 14 amino acids. CDR3 DNA sequence: TGTGCCACCAGCAGAGGAACAGGGGGCCACGAGCAGTACTTC. Its protein product is CATSRGTGGHEQYF.

The sample holds many counts of this clonotype. The chain links TRBV24-1 to TRBJ2-1; D not resolved. CDR3 length equals 16 residues. Germline loops: CDR1 KGHDR, CDR2 SFDVKD. The germline V and J ends were trimmed by 4 bases and 0 bases, with 12 bases remaining between them. The CDR3 protein is CATSEDGPGSYNEQFF. CDR3 bases: TGTGCCACCAGTGAGGACGGTCCAGGCTCCTACAATGAGCAGTTCTTC.

This chain links TRBV4-2 with TRBJ2-5, with 8 bases identical to TRBD2. The trim removed 6 bases at V and 5 bases at J, leaving 11 bases unmatched. The germline V gene has CDR1 LGHNA and CDR2 YNFKEQ. The CDR3 runs 15 residues. Written as DNA, the CDR3 is TGTGCCAGCAGGGCCATACTAGCGGCCCAGGAGACCCAGTACTTC. It encodes CASRAILAAQETQYF.

This clonotype was seen a handful of times. The chain couples TRBV7-6 to TRBJ2-7; 9 bases map to TRBD2. Germline assignment: CDR1 SGHVS and CDR2 FNYEAQ. CDR3 size: 16 residues. J gave up 2 bases and V 6 bases, and 11 bases lay outside the gene matches. The CDR3 is CASSASGKGGTYEQYF. CDR3 bases: TGTGCCAGCAGTGCTAGCGGGAAGGGAGGGACCTACGAGCAGTACTTC. The full variable domain, completed using reference TRBV7-6 and TRBJ2-7, is GAGVSQSPRYKVTKRGQDVALRCDPISGHVSLYWYRQALGQGPEFLTYFNYEAQQDKSGLPNDRFSAERPEGSISTLTIQRTEQRDSAMYRCASSASGKGGTYEQYFGPGTRLTVT.

This clonotype was seen a handful of times. This chain connects TRBV12-3 or TRBV12-4 to TRBJ2-5, with TRBD2 as a possible D gene (6 bases). V lost 7 bases to trimming and J lost 1 base, with 10 bases between them. This CDR3 region has 13 residues. The CDR3 protein is CASTGDTQETQYF. The CDR3 bases are TGTGCCAGCACGGGAGACACCCAAGAGACCCAGTACTTC.

The chain employs TRBV6-1 and TRBJ1-6; D call uncertain. Germline CDR1 MNHNS, CDR2 SASEGT. V was shortened by 6 bases and J by 5 bases, with 11 bases between the two germline ends. CDR3 length: 14 amino acids. The CDR3 here is CASRSRENNSPLHF. The CDR3, as DNA: TGTGCCAGCAGAAGCAGAGAAAATAATTCACCCCTCCACTTT.

The V call is TRBV6-1, the J call TRBJ2-7; TRBD2 might be the D (6 bases). The V end lost 7 bases, the J end lost 3 bases, and 25 bases lay between the germline ends. The CDR3 totals 17 residues. Germline assignment: CDR1 MNHNS and CDR2 SASEGT. The CDR3 is CASTKGGVSGSYYEQYF. In DNA, the CDR3 is TGTGCCAGCACCAAAGGAGGGGTTAGCGGCTCATACTACGAGCAGTACTTC.

At least ten counts were recorded for this clonotype. V gene TRBV10-3 combines with J gene TRBJ2-2; perhaps TRBD1 as D (5 bases). Trimming shortened V by 0 bases and J by 3 bases, and 8 bases separated the two germline ends. Germline lookup yields CDR1 ENHRY and CDR2 SYGVKD. This CDR3 contains 15 residues. The CDR3: CAISESPQDTGELFF. The CDR3 DNA is TGTGCCATCAGTGAGTCTCCACAGGACACCGGGGAGCTGTTTTTT.

This clonotype showed up just a few times. This rearrangement joins TRBV15 to TRBJ2-1, with a weak D call TRBD2 (6 bases). Per the germline V gene, CDR1 is LNHNV and CDR2 is YYDKDF (reference sequence). The CDR3 covers 16 residues. V was trimmed by 1 base and J by 3 bases, leaving 13 bases between them. This chain's CDR3 is CATSRGGGMGYNEQFF. The CDR3 DNA follows: TGTGCCACCAGCAGAGGTGGCGGGATGGGCTACAATGAGCAGTTCTTC.

This clonotype occurred many times. The rearrangement uses TRBV10-3 and TRBJ2-5; the match to TRBD1 covers 9 bases. The germline CDR1 and CDR2 sequences are ENHRY and SYGVKD. V lost 3 bases to trimming and J lost 1 base; unmatched junction nucleotides: 6. The CDR3 covers 16 residues. CDR3 amino acids: CAISDAGTGLQETQYF. In DNA form, the CDR3 reads TGTGCCATCAGTGACGCCGGGACAGGGCTCCAAGAGACCCAGTACTTC.

This clonotype was picked up a small number of times. The gene calls are TRBV7-6 and TRBJ2-1; TRBD2 matches at 8 bases. V lost 3 bases to trimming and J lost 0 bases; unmatched junction nucleotides: 13. The CDR3 spans 19 residues. CDR1 is SGHVS, CDR2 FNYEAQ, per germline. CDR3 sequence reads: CASSLERRGVPSSYNEQFF. CDR3 bases: TGTGCCAGCAGCTTGGAGCGGCGGGGGGTCCCTAGCTCCTACAATGAGCAGTTCTTC.

This clonotype came up a few times. The chain is built from TRBV28 and TRBJ2-7, with 8 bases fitting TRBD1. V shed 2 bases, J shed 4 bases, and the junction held 7 bases outside the gene matches. This CDR3 contains 15 residues. CDR1 is MDHEN, CDR2 SYDVKM, per germline. CDR3 in amino acids: CASSLEGQGGYEQYF. The DNA of the CDR3 is TGTGCCAGCAGTTTAGAAGGACAGGGTGGGTACGAGCAGTACTTC.

This clonotype was found many times. This chain joins TRBV24-1 and TRBJ1-2; the match to TRBD1 covers 8 bases. CDR3 size: 17 residues. J gave up 4 bases and V 4 bases, and 13 bases lay outside the gene matches. Per germline, CDR1 KGHDR and CDR2 SFDVKD. CDR3 DNA: TGTGCCACCAGTGAGCCATCGACAGGGGACAGTATCTATGGCTACACCTTC. Amino acid sequence: CATSEPSTGDSIYGYTF.